A selection of T cell receptor beta chains follows, all from one sample in a study of shared clonotypes between healthy human individuals. Method: immunoSEQ multiplex PCR; TCRdb's copy keeps in-frame clones and lacks some. This table holds approximately 500,000 clones, about four fifths found once. The sample comprised PBMCs. The receptors originated from a woman in her 40s in good health. Some clones in this sample may be carry-over from other donors' samples. Both conserved end residues are part of each CDR3. A D gene is named only where the DNA matches it firmly. Clone size appears in some rows only: once, few, many, or a class for an expanded clone.

V: TRBV7-9; size: NA; D: NA; J: TRBJ2-5; DNA: TGTGCCAGCAGCACCAATGGGGCCCGGGAGACCCAGTACTTC; CDR3: CASSTNGARETQYF
V: TRBV2; size: NA; D: TRBD2; J: TRBJ2-7; DNA: TGTGCCAGCATGGGGGGACTAGCGGGAAAAACCTCCTACGAGCAGTACTTC; CDR3: CASMGGLAGKTSYEQYF
V: TRBV28; size: NA; D: NA; J: TRBJ2-7; DNA: TGTGCCGTGGGCGGACTACTCTACGAGCAGTACTTC; CDR3: CAVGGLLYEQYF
V: TRBV6-5; size: NA; D: NA; J: TRBJ1-2; DNA: TGTGCCAGCAGTTACTCACAAAACTATGGCTACACCTTC; CDR3: CASSYSQNYGYTF
V: TRBV18; size: NA; D: NA; J: TRBJ1-3; DNA: TGTGCCAGCTCACCCGGGACGGTCAGCTCTGGAAACACCATATATTTT; CDR3: CASSPGTVSSGNTIYF
V: TRBV6-5; size: NA; D: NA; J: TRBJ2-2; DNA: TGTGCCAGCAGTTGGCGGAAGAACACCGGGGAGCTGTTTTTT; CDR3: CASSWRKNTGELFF
V: TRBV11-2; size: NA; D: TRBD1; J: TRBJ1-1; DNA: TGTGCCAGCAGCTTTGCGGCAGGGGGCACTGAAGCTTTCTTT; CDR3: CASSFAAGGTEAFF
V: TRBV9; size: NA; D: TRBD2; J: TRBJ2-2; DNA: TGTGCCAGCAGCCCCTTAGCGGGAGGTTTCACCGGGGAGCTGTTTTTT; CDR3: CASSPLAGGFTGELFF
V: TRBV27; size: NA; D: TRBD2; J: TRBJ2-6; DNA: TGTGCCAGCAGTTGGCCCGGGGGGTCTGGGGCCAACGTCCTGACTTTC; CDR3: CASSWPGGSGANVLTF
V: TRBV7-8; size: NA; D: NA; J: TRBJ2-3; DNA: TGTGCCAGCAGCTTACTACGCAGGGTAACAGATACGCAGTATTTT; CDR3: CASSLLRRVTDTQYF
V: TRBV28; size: NA; D: TRBD1; J: TRBJ2-3; DNA: TGTGCCAGCACCAGGACAGGGAGCGATACGCAGTATTTT; CDR3: CASTRTGSDTQYF
V: TRBV28; size: NA; D: TRBD2; J: TRBJ2-7; DNA: TGTGCCAGCAGTTCCCAGGCGCGGGGGTACGAGCAGTACTTC; CDR3: CASSSQARGYEQYF
V: TRBV5-1; size: NA; D: TRBD2; J: TRBJ2-3; DNA: TGCGCCAGCAGCTTGGCCGGGGCTAGCGGGAGTGGCACAGATACGCAGTATTTT; CDR3: CASSLAGASGSGTDTQYF
V: TRBV29-1; size: NA; D: TRBD2; J: TRBJ2-7; DNA: TGCAGCGTTCAGCGGGAGAGTAGGGAGCAGTACTTC; CDR3: CSVQRESREQYF
V: TRBV20-1; size: NA; D: NA; J: TRBJ2-7; DNA: TGCAGTGCAACGAAGGGGGACAAGCAGTACTTC; CDR3: CSATKGDKQYF
V: TRBV6-6; size: few; D: NA; J: TRBJ1-4; DNA: TGTGCCAGCAGTTCCGTCGGACAGTCCGATGAAAAACTGTTTTTT; CDR3: CASSSVGQSDEKLFF
V: TRBV4-1; size: NA; D: NA; J: TRBJ2-1; DNA: TGCGCCAGCAGCCAACTGGAGATGGTCTACAATGAGCAGTTCTTC; CDR3: CASSQLEMVYNEQFF
V: TRBV18; size: NA; D: NA; J: TRBJ2-1; DNA: TGTGCCAGCTCACCCCTGATAGAAGGGGATGAGCAGTTCTTC; CDR3: CASSPLIEGDEQFF
V: TRBV11-2; size: few; D: TRBD1; J: TRBJ2-7; DNA: TGTGCCAGCAGCTTAGGGACAGGATTATACGAGCAGTACTTC; CDR3: CASSLGTGLYEQYF
V: TRBV5-1; size: NA; D: TRBD1; J: TRBJ1-3; DNA: TGCGCCAGCAGCTTGGCAATCGGCAGGGGGCAGAACACCGTATATTTT; CDR3: CASSLAIGRGQNTVYF
V: TRBV7-2; size: NA; D: NA; J: TRBJ2-1; DNA: TGTGCCAGCAGCTTAGACAGCGGAGAGTACAATGAGCAGTTCTTC; CDR3: CASSLDSGEYNEQFF
V: TRBV16; size: NA; D: TRBD1; J: TRBJ1-4; DNA: TGTGCCAGCAGCCGACCGACGACAGGGGGAGTGGTGAAACTGTTTTTT; CDR3: CASSRPTTGGVVKLFF
V: TRBV5-1; size: NA; D: NA; J: TRBJ2-5; DNA: TGCGCCAGCAGCTTAGACGGGAGACACGAGACCCAGTACTTC; CDR3: CASSLDGRHETQYF
V: TRBV19; size: once; D: TRBD1; J: TRBJ2-5; DNA: TGTGCCAGTAGTACACCAACACCGGGACAGCATTACTTC; CDR3: CASSTPTPGQHYF
V: TRBV2; size: NA; D: NA; J: TRBJ2-1; DNA: TGTGCCAGCAGTGGGGGTTTAAGCTCCTACAATGAGCAGTTCTTC; CDR3: CASSGGLSSYNEQFF
V: TRBV11-2; size: NA; D: TRBD2; J: TRBJ2-7; DNA: TGTGCCAGCAGCTGGACTAGCGGACCTGTCTACGAGCAGTACTTC; CDR3: CASSWTSGPVYEQYF
V: TRBV28; size: many; D: TRBD1; J: TRBJ2-2; DNA: TGTGCCAGCAGTTTATCCTCCTCCCGGACAGGGCCAACGAACACCGGGGAGCTGTTTTTT; CDR3: CASSLSSSRTGPTNTGELFF
V: TRBV30; size: once; D: NA; J: TRBJ2-7; DNA: TGTGCCTGGAGCGGGGCCTACGAGCAGTACTTC; CDR3: CAWSGAYEQYF
V: TRBV27; size: NA; D: TRBD1; J: TRBJ2-7; DNA: TGTGCCAGCAGTTGGGACAGGGGGCGCGAGCAGTACTTC; CDR3: CASSWDRGREQYF
V: TRBV7-2; size: NA; D: TRBD2; J: TRBJ2-1; DNA: TGTGCCAGCAGCCACCGGACTAGCGGCTACAATGAGCAGTTCTTC; CDR3: CASSHRTSGYNEQFF
V: TRBV6-5; size: NA; D: NA; J: TRBJ2-1; DNA: TGTGCCAGCAGTCCGACCATCTACAATGAGCAGTTCTTC; CDR3: CASSPTIYNEQFF